This record concerns one TCR beta chain sequence. What it recognizes is unknown. This CDR3 contains 13 residues. Germline CDR1 is GTSNPN and CDR2 is SVGIG (reference sequence). Trimming left V 7 bases short and J 8 bases short, with 20 bases between. The record originates from a study of T cell responses to AZD1222 COVID-19 vaccine. Study-wide results and caveats: Only five or six AZD1222 recipients were seropositive at baseline.

Generated by immunoSEQ multiplex PCR, the TCRdb table keeps only in-frame clones and is missing some. The table has 95,000 to 110,000 clones, under 95% seen once; the top ten hold 6.2%. The sample was peripheral blood, taken 28 days after the second AZD1222 dose. The chain is built from TRBV30 and TRBJ1-2; D may be TRBD1 (6 bases). The origin of this receptor is an adult who received the AZD1222 COVID-19 vaccine. The CDR3 region has the DNA TGTGCCTACTGGGTGGCAGGGGCGAAGGGCTACACCTTC. It yields the protein CAYWVAGAKGYTF. Supplemented by reference TRBV30 and TRBJ1-2, the full variable domain reads SQTIHQWPATLVQPVGSPLSLECTVEGTSNPNLYWYRQAAGRGLQLLFYSVGIGQISSEVPQNLSASRPQDRQFILSSKKLLLSDSGFYLCAYWVAGAKGYTFGSGTRLTVV.